Each of the 16 T cell receptor beta chains below was sequenced from the same sample in a study of regulatory T cells in long-lasting Graves disease. Specified time point: newly diagnosed GD, antithyroid drugs for less than 3 months. The TCR library was prepared using RNA isolated from PBMCs. Libraries of TCR beta came from iRepertoire HTBI primers plus Arm-PCR of CDR3 regions. TCRdb recomputed calls from the multiplex PCR reads with MiXCR, one row per CDR3 protein. In the table there are about 540,000 distinct CDR3 sequences, roughly 13% of which are singletons. Another study also made use of these data, one on T cells in Graves' hyperthyroidism and ophthalmopathy.

Sequenced here: peripheral blood mononuclear cells (PBMCs), sampled at new diagnosis, from a patient treated with antithyroid drugs. The receptors were gathered from a man younger than 40 with Graves disease.

The gene calls are TRBV7-9 and TRBJ2-5; TRBD2 agrees at 8 bases. This CDR3 spans 16 amino acids. Germline CDR1 and CDR2: SEHNR and FQNEAQ (reference sequence). V shed 4 bases, J shed 4 bases, and the junction held 11 bases outside the gene matches. CDR3 DNA: TGTGCCAGCAGCTCCACAAACAGCGGGAGTAGAGAGACCCAGTACTTC. It yields the protein CASSSTNSGSRETQYF.

This clonotype showed up many times. The J gene is TRBJ2-3, the V gene TRBV12-3 or TRBV12-4; D is unresolved. There are 15 residues in the CDR3. Trimming cost V 6 bases and J 0 bases, with 13 bases left between them. The CDR3: CASSHSIFSTDTQYF. The CDR3 nucleotides read TGTGCCAGCAGCCATAGTATTTTTAGCACAGATACGCAGTATTTT.

V is TRBV4-1 and J is TRBJ1-5, with no clear D. Looked up from germline, CDR1 is MGHRA and CDR2 is YSYEKL. The CDR3 has 17 amino acids. V lost 0 bases to trimming and J lost 0 bases, with 12 bases between them. CDR3 region: CASSQDRRVYSNQPQHF. DNA of the CDR3: TGCGCCAGCAGCCAAGATAGGAGGGTTTATAGCAATCAGCCCCAGCATTTT.

In this sample, this clonotype turned up many times. The chain is built from TRBV20-1 and TRBJ1-1, with TRBD1 identical over 8 bases. The CDR3 contains 13 residues. The V gene's germline CDR1 is DFQATT and CDR2 SNEGSKA (reference sequence). V dropped 6 bases and J dropped 9; count of bases not matched to a gene: 12. CDR3 nucleotides: TGCAGTGCCCCTTTCGACAGGGGACAAAAAGCTTTCTTT. This gives the protein CSAPFDRGQKAFF.

This clonotype was counted ten times or more. J is TRBJ1-2 and V is TRBV19; D is unclear. Trimming shortened V by 4 bases and J by 0 bases, and 15 bases separated the two germline ends. This CDR3 has 16 residues. The germline gives CDR1 LNHDA, CDR2 SQIVND (reference sequence). The CDR3 DNA reads TGTGCCAGTAGTACCGTTGCCGGAGGAGCTAACTATGGCTACACCTTC. Amino acid sequence: CASSTVAGGANYGYTF.

The gene calls are TRBV6-1 and TRBJ2-6, with TRBD2 as a possible D gene (6 bases). CDR1 is MNHNS and CDR2 is SASEGT in the germline V gene. The ends were cut back, 8 bases at V and 3 bases at J, with 8 bases in the middle. The CDR3 runs to 13 residues. This chain's CDR3 is CASGTFGANVLTF. Written as DNA, the CDR3 is TGTGCCAGCGGGACTTTTGGGGCCAACGTCCTGACTTTC.

This chain joins TRBV5-4 and TRBJ2-4; D possibly matches TRBD1 or TRBD2 (5 bases each). The CDR3 is made up of 15 amino acids. In germline, CDR1 is SGHNT, CDR2 YYREEE (reference sequence). Trimming took 6 bases from V and 1 from J, leaving 14 bases between them. The CDR3 coding sequence is TGTGCCAGCAAGCCGTTCGGGGCCGCCAAAAACATTCAGTACTTC. As protein: CASKPFGAAKNIQYF.

This clonotype was counted at least ten times. This chain uses TRBV20-1 with TRBJ1-1, with 8 bases identical to TRBD1. V gave up 3 bases and J gave up 0 bases; unmatched junction bases: 9. This CDR3 has 16 residues. Germline-derived CDR1 and CDR2 are DFQATT and SNEGSKA (reference sequence). The CDR3 DNA reads as TGCAGTGCTAGGGCCGGACAGGGAAGAGTGAACACTGAAGCTTTCTTT. This encodes CSARAGQGRVNTEAFF.

In its sample, this clonotype was seen a few times. The V call is TRBV20-1, the J call TRBJ2-1, with 8 bases aligning to TRBD1. The CDR3 has 13 amino acids. The trim removed 7 bases at V and 3 bases at J, leaving 5 bases unmatched. Looked up from germline, CDR1 is DFQATT and CDR2 is SNEGSKA (reference sequence). The CDR3 region has the DNA TGCAGTGGGGACAGGTCGAACTACAATGAGCAGTTCTTC. Its translation is CSGDRSNYNEQFF.

Many counts were recorded for this clonotype. The CDR3 is CATSRGGLTYEQYF. As DNA, the CDR3 is TGTGCCACAAGCCGAGGGGGCCTGACCTACGAGCAGTACTTC. This chain connects TRBV7-8 to TRBJ2-7; 7 positions agree with TRBD1. Germline values: CDR1 SGHVS, CDR2 FQNEAQ. The V gene end was trimmed by 10 bases and the J gene end by 2 bases; junction bases not matched to a gene: 11. There are 14 residues in the CDR3.

This clonotype was detected many times. The rearrangement joins TRBV3-1 to TRBJ1-1; D perhaps matches TRBD1 (5 bases). The V and J ends lost 8 bases and 6 bases respectively, with 16 bases between them. Germline V lookup: CDR1 LGHDT, CDR2 YNNKEL (reference sequence). CDR3 size: 13 residues. CDR3 nucleotides: TGTGCCAGCGGCCCCAGGGTCGTGGCTGAAGCTTTCTTT. Translating gives CASGPRVVAEAFF.

This clonotype was seen many times. V and J are TRBV2 and TRBJ2-7; 8 positions match TRBD1. The CDR3 has 14 residues. Trimming cost V 6 bases and J 7 bases; bases outside gene matches: 11. Germline V gene lookup returns CDR1 SNHLY and CDR2 FYNNEI. The CDR3 protein is CASSGTGPSGEQYF. As DNA, the CDR3 is TGTGCCAGCAGCGGGACAGGCCCCTCGGGGGAGCAGTACTTC.

The chain employs TRBV4-1 and TRBJ2-7; TRBD1 or TRBD2 may be the D gene (5 bases each). The germline V gene has CDR1 MGHRA and CDR2 YSYEKL. The V and J ends lost 1 base and 2 bases respectively, with 12 bases between them. The CDR3 sequence is 15 residues long. CDR3 bases: TGCGCCAGCAGCCAAGGGGACCGCGACCCCTACGAGCAGTACTTC. Translating it yields CASSQGDRDPYEQYF.

This clonotype has just a few counts. This rearrangement joins TRBV7-9 to TRBJ2-1; 9 bases align to TRBD1. The CDR3 runs to 16 residues. The germline V gene encodes CDR1 SEHNR and CDR2 FQNEAQ (reference sequence). V was clipped by 5 bases and J by 7 bases; unmatched bases: 12. As DNA, the CDR3 is TGTGCCAGCAGCGCCTCCAGGACAGGGGTTAGGAATGAGCAGTTCTTC. It is translated as CASSASRTGVRNEQFF.

This clonotype was seen many times. The J gene is TRBJ2-7, the V gene TRBV5-1; 10 bases align to TRBD2. The germline V gene has CDR1 SGHRS and CDR2 YFSETQ. Trimming cost V 2 bases and J 4 bases; bases outside gene matches: 3. The CDR3 sequence is 14 residues long. The CDR3 protein is CASSFTSGAYEQYF. The CDR3 DNA is TGCGCCAGCAGCTTTACTAGCGGGGCTTACGAGCAGTACTTC.

A note on this clonotype: A much more abundant neighbour one base away suggests this may be a read error. The chain combines TRBV2 with TRBJ2-2; tentative D call: TRBD2 (6 bases). The germline V gene encodes CDR1 SNHLY and CDR2 FYNNEI. CDR3 length: 15 amino acids. Deletions cut 5 bases from V and 6 bases from J, with 16 bases between. The CDR3 protein is CASSSTRRGAGELFF. The CDR3 DNA reads as TGTGCCAGCAGTTCGACTAGGCGGGGCGCCGGGGAGCTGTTTTTT.